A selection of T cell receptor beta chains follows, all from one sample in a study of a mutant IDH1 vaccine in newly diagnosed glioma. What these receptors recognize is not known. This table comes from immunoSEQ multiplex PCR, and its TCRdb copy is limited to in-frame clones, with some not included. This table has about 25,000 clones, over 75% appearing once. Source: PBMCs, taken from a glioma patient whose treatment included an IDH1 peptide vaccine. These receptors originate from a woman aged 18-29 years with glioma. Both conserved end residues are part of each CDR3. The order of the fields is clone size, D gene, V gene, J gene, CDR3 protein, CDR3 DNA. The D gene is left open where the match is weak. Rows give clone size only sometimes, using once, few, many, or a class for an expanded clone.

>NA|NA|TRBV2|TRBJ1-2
CASRDKNYGYTF
TGTGCCAGCAGGGACAAAAACTATGGCTACACCTTC
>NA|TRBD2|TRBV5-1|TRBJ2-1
CASSDFTGTSSYNEQFF
TGCGCCAGCAGCGATTTTACCGGGACTAGCAGCTACAATGAGCAGTTCTTC
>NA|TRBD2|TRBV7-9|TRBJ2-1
CASSPTLGLGQVNEQFF
TGTGCCAGCAGCCCGACACTTGGACTAGGGCAGGTCAATGAGCAGTTCTTC
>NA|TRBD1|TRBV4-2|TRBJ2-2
CASSLVQGAGGELFF
TGTGCCAGCAGCCTCGTACAGGGGGCCGGCGGGGAGCTGTTTTTT
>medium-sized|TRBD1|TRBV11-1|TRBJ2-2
CASSLGQGVPGELFF
TGTGCCAGCAGCTTAGGACAGGGGGTCCCCGGGGAGCTGTTTTTT
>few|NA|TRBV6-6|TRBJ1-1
CATSGGSNTEAFF
TGTGCCACCAGCGGGGGCTCGAACACTGAAGCTTTCTTT
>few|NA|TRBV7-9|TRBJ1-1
CASSLGRGVVAEAFF
TGTGCCAGCAGCTTAGGGAGAGGGGTAGTGGCTGAAGCTTTCTTT
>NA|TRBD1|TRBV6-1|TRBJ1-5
CASSEQGQGSGNQPQHF
TGTGCCAGCAGTGAACAGGGACAGGGGAGCGGGAATCAGCCCCAGCATTTT
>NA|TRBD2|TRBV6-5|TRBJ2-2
CASSYSWGGTGELFF
TGTGCCAGCAGTTACTCTTGGGGGGGCACCGGGGAGCTGTTTTTT
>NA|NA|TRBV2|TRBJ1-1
CASSATENTEAFF
TGTGCCAGCAGCGCGACAGAGAACACTGAAGCTTTCTTT
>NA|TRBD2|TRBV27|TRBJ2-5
CASSPRGSGIPETQYF
TGTGCCAGCAGTCCCCGGGGTAGCGGGATCCCAGAGACCCAGTACTTC
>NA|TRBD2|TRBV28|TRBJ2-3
CASSTPSRGGTDTQYF
TGTGCCAGCAGTACACCGTCACGGGGGGGCACAGATACGCAGTATTTT
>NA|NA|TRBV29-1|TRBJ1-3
CSVDGSSGNTIYF
TGCAGCGTTGATGGCAGCTCTGGAAACACCATATATTTT
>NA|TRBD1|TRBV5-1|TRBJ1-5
CASSYRQGGQPQHF
TGCGCCAGCAGCTACCGACAGGGCGGTCAGCCCCAGCATTTT
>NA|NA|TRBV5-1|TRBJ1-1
CASSPRTDYPLGNTEAFF
TGCGCCAGCAGCCCCCGGACGGATTATCCGTTGGGGAACACTGAAGCTTTCTTT
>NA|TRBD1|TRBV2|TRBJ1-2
CASSGDSNYGYTF
TGTGCCAGCAGTGGGGACAGTAACTATGGCTACACCTTC
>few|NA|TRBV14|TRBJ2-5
CASSQDPRPRETQYF
TGTGCCAGCAGCCAAGATCCTCGCCCCAGGGAGACCCAGTACTTC
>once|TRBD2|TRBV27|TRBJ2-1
CASSGLAGYNEQFF
TGTGCCAGCTCTGGACTAGCGGGCTACAATGAGCAGTTCTTC
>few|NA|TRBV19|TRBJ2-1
CASSPKRSSYNEQFF
TGTGCCAGTAGTCCCAAGCGGAGCTCCTACAATGAGCAGTTCTTC
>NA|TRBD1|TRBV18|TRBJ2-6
CASSPTTGGSGANVLTF
TGTGCCAGCTCGCCGACCACAGGGGGCTCTGGGGCCAACGTCCTGACTTTC
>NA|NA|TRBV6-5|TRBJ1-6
CATSRDRLPLHF
TGTGCCACATCCCGAGACAGGCTCCCCCTCCACTTT
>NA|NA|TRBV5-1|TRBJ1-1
CASRTSSTTEAFF
TGCGCCAGCAGAACCTCTAGTACCACTGAAGCTTTCTTT
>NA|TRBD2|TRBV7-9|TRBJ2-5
CASSPGLAGGVETQYF
TGTGCCAGCAGCCCCGGACTAGCGGGAGGGGTAGAGACCCAGTACTTC
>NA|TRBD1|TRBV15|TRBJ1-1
CATTRDSIMNTEAFF
TGTGCCACCACCCGGGACAGTATAATGAACACTGAAGCTTTCTTT
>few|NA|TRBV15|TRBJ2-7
CATSALQGGEQYF
TGTGCCACCAGCGCACTACAGGGCGGCGAGCAGTACTTC
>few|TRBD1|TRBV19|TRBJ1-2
CASSEGQGKGYGYTF
TGTGCCAGTAGCGAAGGACAGGGGAAAGGATATGGCTACACCTTC
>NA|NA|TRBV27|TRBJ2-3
CASSPAVAGTDTQYF
TGTGCCAGCAGTCCGGCAGTAGCGGGCACAGATACGCAGTATTTT
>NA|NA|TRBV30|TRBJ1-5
CACSQGPNQPQHF
TGTGCCTGCTCCCAGGGACCTAATCAGCCCCAGCATTTT
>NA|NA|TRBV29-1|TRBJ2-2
CSGRENTGELFF
TGCAGCGGAAGGGAAAACACCGGGGAGCTGTTTTTT